The 19 T cell receptor beta chains reported below all come from one sample, sequenced in a study of control samples from healthy donors and cancer patients. Clones were read by immunoSEQ multiplex PCR, and TCRdb kept only the in-frame ones, dropping some. Of some 89,000 clones in the sample, roughly 86% were seen once. Sequenced material: blood. These receptors were collected from a man aged 25 to 40 in good health.

The chain is built from TRBV5-6 and TRBJ2-6, with D maybe TRBD2 (5 bases). CDR1 SGHDT and CDR2 YYEEEE come from the germline V gene. V shed 2 bases and J shed 0 bases, with 6 bases lying between them. CDR3 size: 15 residues. Here the CDR3 DNA reads TGTGCCAGCAGCTTTGCGGGCTCTGGGGCCAACGTCCTGACTTTC. Translating it yields CASSFAGSGANVLTF.

The chain couples TRBV6-5 to TRBJ2-5; no definite D call. CDR3 length: 13 residues. Trimming cost V 0 bases and J 4 bases, with 6 bases left between them. Germline V gene data show CDR1 as MNHEY and CDR2 as SVGAGI. The CDR3 DNA is TGTGCCAGCAGTTACTCGACGGGAGAGACCCAGTACTTC. This codes for CASSYSTGETQYF.

This sequence joins TRBV7-2 and TRBJ2-7; tentative D call: TRBD2 (7 bases). Trimming pared 1 base from V and 1 base from J, leaving 11 bases between. The germline CDR1 and CDR2 sequences are SGHTA and FQGNSA. This CDR3 contains 15 residues. CDR3 coding DNA: TGTGCCAGCAGCTTAGAGGGGGGGGGTTCCTACGAGCAGTACTTC. Protein sequence: CASSLEGGGSYEQYF.

V gene TRBV20-1 combines with J gene TRBJ1-1, with D hard to call. V was cut by 3 bases and J by 0 bases, with 14 bases left in between. This CDR3 is built from 15 residues. The germline gives CDR1 DFQATT, CDR2 SNEGSKA (reference sequence). CDR3 amino acids: CSASIRGSMNTEAFF. DNA for the CDR3: TGCAGTGCTAGTATACGGGGAAGTATGAACACTGAAGCTTTCTTT.

This chain uses TRBV18 with TRBJ2-3; D uncertain. The V gene lost 2 bases and the J gene lost 8 bases, with 5 bases spanning the gap. Per germline, CDR1 KGHSH and CDR2 LQKENI. CDR3 size: 11 residues. Here the CDR3 reads CASSPAGTQYF. The CDR3 DNA sequence: TGTGCCAGCTCACCAGCCGGTACGCAGTATTTT.

This rearrangement joins TRBV30 to TRBJ2-5; 9 bases are a match to TRBD1. The CDR3 is 15 residues long. In germline, CDR1 is GTSNPN, CDR2 SVGIG (reference sequence). The ends lost 0 bases at V and 0 bases at J; junction bases unmatched: 2. CDR3 sequence reads: CAWSVQGAYQETQYF. The CDR3 coding sequence is TGTGCCTGGAGTGTACAGGGGGCGTACCAAGAGACCCAGTACTTC.

The rearrangement joins TRBV5-1 to TRBJ2-7, with a possible D match to TRBD2 (7 bases). V was clipped by 7 bases and J by 5 bases, with 19 bases between them. Looked up from germline, CDR1 is SGHRS and CDR2 is YFSETQ. The CDR3 length is 14 residues. CDR3 amino acids: CASGPSGGPHEQYF. CDR3 bases: TGCGCCAGCGGACCCTCCGGGGGGCCTCACGAGCAGTACTTC.

The chain recombines TRBV27 with TRBJ2-3, with D possibly being TRBD1 (7 bases). The CDR3 contains 15 residues. From germline, CDR1 is MNHEY and CDR2 SMNVEV (reference sequence). V lost 6 bases and J lost 3, with 16 bases in between. The CDR3 region is CASREPGGITDTQYF. In DNA form, the CDR3 reads TGTGCCAGCAGGGAGCCAGGGGGGATAACAGATACGCAGTATTTT.

This chain joins TRBV2 and TRBJ1-2; D is possibly TRBD1 (6 bases). The germline CDR1 and CDR2 sequences are SNHLY and FYNNEI. V lost 7 bases to trimming and J lost 7 bases, with 22 bases between them. The CDR3 runs 15 residues. CDR3 protein: CASIPTAGVVGGYTF. CDR3 nucleotide sequence: TGTGCCAGCATCCCGACAGCAGGGGTCGTGGGTGGCTACACCTTC.

This rearrangement joins TRBV29-1 to TRBJ2-2, with TRBD1 as a possible D gene (7 bases). The CDR3 has 16 residues. Trimming stripped 4 bases from V and 1 base from J, with 16 bases between. Germline values: CDR1 SQVTM, CDR2 ANQGSEA. CDR3 loop: CSVGSPGGLNTGELFF. DNA for the CDR3: TGCAGCGTTGGATCCCCAGGGGGACTGAACACCGGGGAGCTGTTTTTT.

A few counts support this clone. The V and J genes are TRBV30 and TRBJ2-1; TRBD1 matches 8 bases. CDR1 is GTSNPN and CDR2 is SVGIG in the germline V gene (reference sequence). The CDR3 sequence is 13 residues long. Trimming cost V 0 bases and J 7 bases; bases outside gene matches: 2. The CDR3 DNA is TGTGCCTGGAGTGTACAGGGGGTGAATGAGCAGTTCTTC. This codes for CAWSVQGVNEQFF.

This chain links TRBV6-5 with TRBJ2-5, with 7 bases that match TRBD1. CDR3 length: 13 residues. Germline V gene sequence: CDR1 MNHEY, CDR2 SVGAGI. Trimming at V came to 3 bases and at J to 7 bases, leaving 5 bases not matched to a gene. For the CDR3, the DNA is TGTGCCAGCAGTTATGACAGGGTGGGGACCCAGTACTTC. It translates to CASSYDRVGTQYF.

The chain joins TRBV7-2 to TRBJ2-7; TRBD1 matches at 7 bases. V lost 1 base and J lost 8; bases outside the gene matches: 17. The CDR3 runs 17 residues. Germline V gene lookup returns CDR1 SGHTA and CDR2 FQGNSA. The CDR3 sequence is CASSLVGGTDKSGQQYF. Here the CDR3 DNA reads TGTGCCAGCAGCTTAGTTGGTGGGACAGATAAGTCTGGCCAGCAGTACTTC. Full variable domain (missing parts from reference TRBV7-2 and TRBJ2-7): GAGVSQSPSNKVTEKGKDVELRCDPISGHTALYWYRQSLGQGLEFLIYFQGNSAPDKSGLPSDRFSAERTGGSVSTLTIQRTQQEDSAVYLCASSLVGGTDKSGQQYFGPGTRLTVT.

The gene calls are TRBV6-2 or TRBV6-3 and TRBJ2-1, with a tentative D call TRBD2 (6 bases). Germline assignment: CDR1 MNHEY and CDR2 SVGEGT. This CDR3 region has 16 residues. The ends were cut back, 6 bases at V and 4 bases at J, with 19 bases in the middle. The CDR3 DNA reads TGTGCCAGCAGCTTAGATACGACTAGAAATTACAATGAGCAGTTCTTC. Its translation: CASSLDTTRNYNEQFF.

The chain links TRBV7-9 to TRBJ1-1; D unresolved. The CDR3 is 15 amino acids. V was cut by 2 bases and J by 1 base, with 11 bases left in between. Germline CDR1 is SEHNR and CDR2 is FQNEAQ (reference sequence). CDR3 loop: CASSLPVSPNTEAFF. As DNA, the CDR3 is TGTGCCAGCAGCTTACCGGTGTCCCCGAACACTGAAGCTTTCTTT.

V usage is TRBV19 and J usage is TRBJ2-3; 9 positions agree with TRBD2. The CDR3 length is 15 residues. Per the germline V gene, CDR1 is LNHDA and CDR2 is SQIVND (reference sequence). V lost 8 bases, J lost 3 bases, and 9 bases stayed unmatched. CDR3 DNA sequence: TGTGCCAGTGATACTAGCGGGCGTAATACAGATACGCAGTATTTT. Its protein is CASDTSGRNTDTQYF.

The J gene is TRBJ2-5, the V gene TRBV4-2; TRBD2 matches 9 bases. Germline-derived CDR1 and CDR2 are LGHNA and YNFKEQ. This CDR3 has 18 amino acids. J gave up 1 base and V 3 bases, and 12 bases lay outside the gene matches. The CDR3 sequence: CASSHGRLAGDRQETQYF. DNA of the CDR3: TGTGCCAGCAGCCACGGCCGATTAGCGGGGGACCGCCAAGAGACCCAGTACTTC.

The J gene is TRBJ2-3, the V gene TRBV11-2; D is possibly TRBD1 (5 bases). Germline CDR1 and CDR2: SGHAT and FQNNGV. The CDR3 is made up of 14 amino acids. V was pared by 3 bases and J by 3 bases, with 10 bases between. CDR3 protein: CASSLYAGTDTQYF. The DNA of the CDR3 is TGTGCCAGCAGCTTGTATGCAGGGACAGATACGCAGTATTTT.

About this clone itself: In the same sample, other DNA sequences code for this CDR3. CDR3 sequence: CASSLRLGRSTDTQYF. The CDR3 DNA is TGTGCCAGCAGCCTGAGGCTTGGGAGGAGCACAGATACGCAGTATTTT. The chain carries TRBV7-9 and TRBJ2-3; possible D gene TRBD2, 6 bases. V lost 5 bases to trimming and J lost 0 bases, with 15 bases between them. This CDR3 comprises 16 residues. Germline assignment: CDR1 SEHNR and CDR2 FQNEAQ (reference sequence).